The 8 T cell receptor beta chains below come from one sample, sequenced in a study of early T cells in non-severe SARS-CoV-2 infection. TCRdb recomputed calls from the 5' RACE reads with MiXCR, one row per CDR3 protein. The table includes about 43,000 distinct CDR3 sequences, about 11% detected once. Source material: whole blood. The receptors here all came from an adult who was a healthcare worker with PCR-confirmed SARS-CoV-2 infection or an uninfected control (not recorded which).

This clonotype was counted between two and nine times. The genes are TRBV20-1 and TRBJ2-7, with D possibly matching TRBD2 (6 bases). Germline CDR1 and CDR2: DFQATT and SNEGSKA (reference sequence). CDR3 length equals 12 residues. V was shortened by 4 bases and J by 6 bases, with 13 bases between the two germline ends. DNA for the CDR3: TGCAGTGCTACTATCCGGGGGAGCGAGCAGTACTTC. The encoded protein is CSATIRGSEQYF.

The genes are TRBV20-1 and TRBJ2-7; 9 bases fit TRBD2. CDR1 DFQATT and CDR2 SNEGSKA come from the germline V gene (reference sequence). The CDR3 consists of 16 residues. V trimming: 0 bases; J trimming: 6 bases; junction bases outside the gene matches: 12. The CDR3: CSARDFGSGGPGEQYF. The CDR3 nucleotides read TGCAGTGCTAGAGATTTTGGTAGCGGGGGCCCGGGCGAGCAGTACTTC.

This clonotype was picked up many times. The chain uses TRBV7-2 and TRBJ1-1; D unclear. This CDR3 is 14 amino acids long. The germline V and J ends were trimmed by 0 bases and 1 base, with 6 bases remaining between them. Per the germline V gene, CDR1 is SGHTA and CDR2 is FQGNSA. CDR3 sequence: CASSLAGRNTEAFF. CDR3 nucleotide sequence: TGTGCCAGCAGCTTAGCGGGCCGGAACACTGAAGCTTTCTTT.

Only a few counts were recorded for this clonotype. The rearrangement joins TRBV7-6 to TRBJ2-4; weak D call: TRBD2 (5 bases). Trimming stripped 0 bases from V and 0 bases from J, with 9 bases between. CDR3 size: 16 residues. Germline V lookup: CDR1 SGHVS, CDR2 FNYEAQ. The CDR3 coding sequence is TGTGCCAGCAGCTTAGCGGGTGGGAGAGCCAAAAACATTCAGTACTTC. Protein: CASSLAGGRAKNIQYF.

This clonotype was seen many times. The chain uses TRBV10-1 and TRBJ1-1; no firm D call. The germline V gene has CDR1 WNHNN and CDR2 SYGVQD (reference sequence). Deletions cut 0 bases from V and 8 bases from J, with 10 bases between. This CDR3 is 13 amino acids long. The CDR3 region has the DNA TGCGCCAGCAGTGAGTCGGGCGGGTCGGAAGCTTTCTTT. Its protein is CASSESGGSEAFF.

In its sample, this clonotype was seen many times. CDR3 in amino acids: CASRWTGPSYEQYF. The CDR3 nucleotides are TGTGCCAGCAGATGGACAGGGCCTTCCTACGAGCAGTACTTC. The chain uses TRBV27 and TRBJ2-7; 8 nucleotides match TRBD1. The germline gives CDR1 MNHEY, CDR2 SMNVEV (reference sequence). Trimming cost V 6 bases and J 1 base; bases outside gene matches: 5. The CDR3 has 14 residues.

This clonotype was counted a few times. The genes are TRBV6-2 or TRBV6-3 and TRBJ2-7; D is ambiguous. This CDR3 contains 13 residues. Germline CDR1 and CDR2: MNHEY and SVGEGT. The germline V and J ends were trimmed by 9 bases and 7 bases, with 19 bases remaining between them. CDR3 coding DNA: TGTGCCAGTTTACCGGACCCGAGAACAGAGCAGTACTTC. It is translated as CASLPDPRTEQYF.

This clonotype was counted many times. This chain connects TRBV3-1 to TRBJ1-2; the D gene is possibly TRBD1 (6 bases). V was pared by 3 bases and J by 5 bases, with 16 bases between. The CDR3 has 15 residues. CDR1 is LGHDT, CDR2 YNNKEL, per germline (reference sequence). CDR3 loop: CASSHVRGGFYGYTF. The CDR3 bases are TGTGCCAGCAGCCACGTCAGGGGAGGGTTTTATGGCTACACCTTC.